A selection of T cell receptor beta chains follows, all from one sample in a study of T cells in Graves' hyperthyroidism and ophthalmopathy. In TCRdb, the multiplex PCR reads were re-called with MiXCR into one record per CDR3 protein. The sample holds 400,000 to 550,000 distinct CDR3 sequences, 13% to 15% seen once. The sequenced sample was blood. Source of these receptors: a woman under 30 with Graves' hyperthyroidism. CDR3s include the opening cysteine and the closing phenylalanine or tryptophan. Each record gives: clone size, J gene, D gene, V gene, CDR3 protein, CDR3 DNA. The D gene is left open where the match is weak. Not every row has a clone size; where given, it reads once, few, many or a size class.

>many|TRBJ2-1|NA|TRBV13
CASSRDGGHEQFF
TGTGCCAGCAGCCGGGACGGCGGACATGAGCAGTTCTTC
>many|TRBJ2-6|NA|TRBV11-2
CASPSAPSHPGANVLTF
TGTGCCAGCCCCTCGGCCCCGAGCCACCCTGGGGCCAACGTCCTGACTTTC
>many|TRBJ2-1|TRBD2|TRBV27
CASSLLTSGGYNEQFF
TGTGCCAGCAGTTTATTAACTAGCGGGGGCTACAATGAGCAGTTCTTC
>many|TRBJ1-2|NA|TRBV6-1
CASRQDYGYTF
TGTGCCAGCAGACAGGATTATGGCTACACCTTC
>NA|TRBJ1-2|NA|TRBV3-1
CASSPGVYYGYTF
TGTGCCAGCAGCCCTGGGGTCTACTATGGCTACACCTTC
>many|TRBJ2-3|NA|TRBV6-6
CASSYSGTDTQYF
TGTGCCAGCAGTTATTCGGGCACAGATACGCAGTATTTT
>few|TRBJ2-1|TRBD2|TRBV18
CASSPPRTSGIHEQFF
TGTGCCAGCTCTCCCCCAAGGACTAGCGGGATCCATGAGCAGTTCTTC
>many|TRBJ1-4|TRBD1|TRBV5-1
CASLQGREKLFF
TGCGCCAGTCTACAGGGGAGGGAAAAACTGTTTTTT
>few|TRBJ2-7|TRBD1|TRBV30
CAWSPDRGYEQYF
TGTGCCTGGAGTCCTGACAGGGGCTACGAGCAGTACTTC
>NA|TRBJ1-1|TRBD1|TRBV7-9
CASSQTGQANTEAFF
TGTGCCAGCAGTCAAACCGGACAGGCGAACACTGAAGCTTTCTTT
>NA|TRBJ2-5|TRBD2|TRBV20-1
CSAQSRLAGGETQYF
TGCAGTGCTCAATCTAGACTAGCGGGAGGAGAGACCCAGTACTTC
>few|TRBJ2-7|NA|TRBV7-6
CASSLQPYEQYF
TGTGCCAGCAGCTTACAGCCCTACGAGCAGTACTTC
>many|TRBJ2-1|TRBD2|TRBV5-1
CASSLMFLADEQFF
TGCGCCAGCAGCCTAATGTTTCTAGCGGATGAGCAGTTCTTC
>few|TRBJ1-1|NA|TRBV7-9
CASSLARTLNTEAFF
TGTGCCAGCAGCTTAGCACGGACATTGAACACTGAAGCTTTCTTT
>many|TRBJ2-3|NA|TRBV11-2
CASSGMVARTDTQYF
TGTGCCAGCAGCGGGATGGTGGCCCGAACAGATACGCAGTATTTT
>NA|TRBJ1-1|TRBD1|TRBV13
CASSLTQGGVLNTEAFF
TGTGCCAGCAGCTTGACCCAGGGGGGAGTTTTGAACACTGAAGCTTTCTTT
>NA|TRBJ2-7|NA|TRBV7-9
CASSLVPGQGEQYF
TGTGCCAGCAGCTTAGTCCCGGGACAAGGCGAGCAGTACTTC
>many|TRBJ1-1|NA|TRBV7-8
CASSPLFDTEAFF
TGTGCCAGCAGCCCGCTATTTGACACTGAAGCTTTCTTT
>few|TRBJ2-1|TRBD2|TRBV29-1
CSVEGWTSGTHNEQFF
TGCAGCGTTGAAGGGTGGACTAGCGGGACCCACAATGAGCAGTTCTTC
>few|TRBJ2-5|TRBD1|TRBV6-1
CASSSLSTGLQETQYF
TGTGCCAGCAGTTCACTCTCGACAGGGCTACAAGAGACCCAGTACTTC
>many|TRBJ2-3|NA|TRBV27
CASSFGLRTDTQYF
TGTGCCAGCAGTTTCGGTCTGCGGACAGATACGCAGTATTTT
>NA|TRBJ1-1|NA|TRBV20-1
CSPHNWGRGNTEAFF
TGCAGCCCTCATAACTGGGGGCGCGGGAACACTGAAGCTTTCTTT